This TCR beta chain was sequenced for a study of T cell changes during pregnancy in multiple sclerosis. The CDR3 covers 13 residues. V dropped 4 bases and J dropped 6 bases, with 15 bases sitting between them. Germline V gene sequence: CDR1 GTSNPN, CDR2 SVGIG (reference sequence). Clones were sequenced by immunoSEQ multiplex PCR, and TCRdb holds only the in-frame ones, with some missing. The sample holds 25,000 to 35,000 clones; more than 70% are singletons and the top ten take 8% to 9.5%. The sequence came from a female donor with multiple sclerosis, enrolled in a pregnancy study. Here the sequenced sample was CD8+ T cells from peripheral blood mononuclear cells, taken after pregnancy. V usage is TRBV30 and J usage is TRBJ1-2; possible D gene TRBD1, 5 bases. CDR3: CAWNFVGGDGYTF. DNA for the CDR3: TGTGCCTGGAACTTTGTGGGAGGGGATGGCTACACCTTC. Complete variable domain (other parts from reference TRBV30 and TRBJ1-2): SQTIHQWPATLVQPVGSPLSLECTVEGTSNPNLYWYRQAAGRGLQLLFYSVGIGQISSEVPQNLSASRPQDRQFILSSKKLLLSDSGFYLCAWNFVGGDGYTFGSGTRLTVV.